What follows describes a single T cell receptor (beta chain). It may be a read error: a sequence one base away is much more abundant. In TCRdb, the 5' RACE reads were re-called with MiXCR into one record per CDR3 protein. This table has about 730,000 distinct CDR3 sequences, 20% to 25% appearing once. The data derive from a study of identical twins. These sequences were also reported in another study, on T cells expressing NK-cell markers.

Sequencing was done on a sample of PBMCs. The TCR originated in a woman younger than 30 in good health.

DNA of the CDR3: TGTGCCGCCAGCGGTAGTCTCAGTGGCGGGCTAGCGTGGCAGTTCTTC. It specifies CAASGSLSGGLAWQFF. This chain uses TRBV15 with TRBJ2-1, with D possibly matching TRBD2 (6 bases). The CDR3 sequence is 16 residues long. In germline, CDR1 is LNHNV, CDR2 YYDKDF (reference sequence). Full variable domain (outside the CDR3, taken from reference TRBV15 and TRBJ2-1): DAMVIQNPRYQVTQFGKPVTLSCSQTLNHNVMYWYQQKSSQAPKLLFHYYDKDFNNEADTPDNFQSRRPNTSFCFLDIRSPGLGDTAMYLCAASGSLSGGLAWQFFGPGTRLTVL.